This T cell receptor (beta chain) was found in a study of beta chain features in type 1 diabetes. The isolated RNA, all of it, was reverse transcribed, so expressed TCRB transcripts were what got sequenced. Assay used: immunoSEQ multiplex PCR; TCRdb lists only in-frame clones, some missing. The data hold around 300,000 clones, with 11% observed a single time. Germline V CDR1 and CDR2: SGHTA, FQGNSA. The ends lost 3 bases at V and 4 bases at J; junction bases unmatched: 3. This CDR3 has 14 amino acids. Findings and caveats of the study: Type 1 diabetes patients had moderately but significantly shorter TCRB CDR3s in all four CD4+ subsets. Possibly, sequencing cDNA over-represented cells that had high TCR expression levels.

A few counts support this clone. Its matching antigen is unknown. J is TRBJ1-2 and V is TRBV7-2; 9 positions agree with TRBD1. The source material was naive CD4+ T cells from blood. This clonotype was sampled from a woman aged 30 to 39 in good health. This chain's CDR3 is CASSFGQGIYGYTF. DNA for the CDR3: TGTGCCAGCAGCTTCGGACAGGGGATCTATGGCTACACCTTC.